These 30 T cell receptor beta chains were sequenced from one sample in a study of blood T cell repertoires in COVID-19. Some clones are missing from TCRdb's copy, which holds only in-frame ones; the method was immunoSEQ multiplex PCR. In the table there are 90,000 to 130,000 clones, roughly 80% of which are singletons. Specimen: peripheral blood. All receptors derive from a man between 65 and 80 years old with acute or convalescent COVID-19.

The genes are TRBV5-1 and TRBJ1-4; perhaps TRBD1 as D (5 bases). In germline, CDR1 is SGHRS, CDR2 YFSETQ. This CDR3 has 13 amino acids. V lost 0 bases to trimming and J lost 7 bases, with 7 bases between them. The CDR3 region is CASSLDRPEKLFF. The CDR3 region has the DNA TGCGCCAGCAGCTTGGACAGGCCTGAAAAACTGTTTTTT.

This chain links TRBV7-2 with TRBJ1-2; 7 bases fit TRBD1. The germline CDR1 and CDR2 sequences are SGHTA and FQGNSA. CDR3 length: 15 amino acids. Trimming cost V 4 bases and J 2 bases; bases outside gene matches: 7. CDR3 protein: CASSYATGKNYGYTF. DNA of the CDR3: TGTGCCAGCAGCTACGCGACAGGGAAGAACTATGGCTACACCTTC.

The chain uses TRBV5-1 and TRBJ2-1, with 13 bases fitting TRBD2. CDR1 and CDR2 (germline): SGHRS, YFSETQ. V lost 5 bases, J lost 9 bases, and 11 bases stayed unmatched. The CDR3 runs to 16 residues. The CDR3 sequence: CASRPPTSGGAGEQFF. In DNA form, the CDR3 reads TGCGCCAGCAGACCGCCTACTAGCGGGGGGGCCGGTGAGCAGTTCTTC.

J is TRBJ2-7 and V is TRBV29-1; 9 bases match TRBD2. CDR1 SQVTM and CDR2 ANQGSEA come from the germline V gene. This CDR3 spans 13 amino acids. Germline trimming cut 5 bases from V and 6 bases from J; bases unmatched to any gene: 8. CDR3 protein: CSVSSGRRREQYF. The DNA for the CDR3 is TGCAGCGTTTCAAGCGGGAGGAGGCGCGAGCAGTACTTC.

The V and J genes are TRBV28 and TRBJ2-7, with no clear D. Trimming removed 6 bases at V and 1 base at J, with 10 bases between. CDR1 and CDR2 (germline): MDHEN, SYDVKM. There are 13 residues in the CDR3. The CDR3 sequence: CASRTSLSYEQYF. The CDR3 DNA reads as TGTGCCAGCAGAACGTCGCTATCCTACGAGCAGTACTTC. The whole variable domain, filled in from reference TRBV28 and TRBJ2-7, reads DVKVTQSSRYLVKRTGEKVFLECVQDMDHENMFWYRQDPGLGLRLIYFSYDVKMKEKGDIPEGYSVSREKKERFSLILESASTNQTSMYLCASRTSLSYEQYFGPGTRLTVT.

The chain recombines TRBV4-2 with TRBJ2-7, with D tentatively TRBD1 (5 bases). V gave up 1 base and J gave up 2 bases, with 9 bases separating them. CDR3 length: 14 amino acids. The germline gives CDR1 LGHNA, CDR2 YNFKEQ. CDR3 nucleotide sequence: TGTGCCAGCAGCCAAGGGACAACTACCTACGAGCAGTACTTC. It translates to CASSQGTTTYEQYF.

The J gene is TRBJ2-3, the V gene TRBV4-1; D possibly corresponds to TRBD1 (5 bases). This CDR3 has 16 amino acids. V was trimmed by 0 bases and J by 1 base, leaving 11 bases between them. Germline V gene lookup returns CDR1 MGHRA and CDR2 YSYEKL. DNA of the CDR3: TGCGCCAGCAGCCAAGAGATAGGGGCCCGCACAGATACGCAGTATTTT. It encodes CASSQEIGARTDTQYF.

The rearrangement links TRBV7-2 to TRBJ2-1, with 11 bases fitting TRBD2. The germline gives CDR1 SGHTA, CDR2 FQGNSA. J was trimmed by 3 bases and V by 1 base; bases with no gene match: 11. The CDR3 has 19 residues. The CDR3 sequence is CASSLEYRSSGRNYNEQFF. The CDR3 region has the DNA TGTGCCAGCAGCTTAGAGTACCGGTCTAGCGGGAGGAACTACAATGAGCAGTTCTTC.

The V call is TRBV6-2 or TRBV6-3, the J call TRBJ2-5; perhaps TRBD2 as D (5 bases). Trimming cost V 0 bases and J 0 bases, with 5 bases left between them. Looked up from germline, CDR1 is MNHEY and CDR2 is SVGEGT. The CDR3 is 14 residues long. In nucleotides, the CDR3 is TGTGCCAGCAGTTACTCCGGGAACCAAGAGACCCAGTACTTC. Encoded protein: CASSYSGNQETQYF.

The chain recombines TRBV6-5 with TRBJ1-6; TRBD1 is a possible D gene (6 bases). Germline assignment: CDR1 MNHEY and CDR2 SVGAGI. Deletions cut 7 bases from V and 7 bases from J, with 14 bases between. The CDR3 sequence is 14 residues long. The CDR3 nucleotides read TGTGCCAGCACGGGGGGCTTATCAAATTCACCCCTCCACTTT. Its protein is CASTGGLSNSPLHF.

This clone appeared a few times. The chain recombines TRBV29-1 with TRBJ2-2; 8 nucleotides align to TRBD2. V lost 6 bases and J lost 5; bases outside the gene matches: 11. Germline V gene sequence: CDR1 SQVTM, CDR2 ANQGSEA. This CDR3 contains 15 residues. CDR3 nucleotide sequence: TGCAGCGTCCCTTCCGGGGGGGCCAAAACCGGGGAGCTGTTTTTT. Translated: CSVPSGGAKTGELFF.

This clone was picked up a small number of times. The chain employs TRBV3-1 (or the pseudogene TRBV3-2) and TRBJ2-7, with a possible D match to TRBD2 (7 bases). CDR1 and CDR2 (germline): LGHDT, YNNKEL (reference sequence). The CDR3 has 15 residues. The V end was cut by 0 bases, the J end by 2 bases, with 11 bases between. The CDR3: CASSQDRGATYEQYF. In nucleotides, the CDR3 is TGTGCCAGCAGCCAAGATCGGGGGGCAACCTACGAGCAGTACTTC.

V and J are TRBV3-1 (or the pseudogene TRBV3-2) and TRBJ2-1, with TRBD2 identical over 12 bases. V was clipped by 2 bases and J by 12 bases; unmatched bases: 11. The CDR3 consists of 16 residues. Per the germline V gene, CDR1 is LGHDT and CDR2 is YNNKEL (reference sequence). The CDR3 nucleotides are TGTGCCAGCAGCCAACAGACTAGCGGGGGCCTCGGTGGGCAGTTCTTC. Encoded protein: CASSQQTSGGLGGQFF.

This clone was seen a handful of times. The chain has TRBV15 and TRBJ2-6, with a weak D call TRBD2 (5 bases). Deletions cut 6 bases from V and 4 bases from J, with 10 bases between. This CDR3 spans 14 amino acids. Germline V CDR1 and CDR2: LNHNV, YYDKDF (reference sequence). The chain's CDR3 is CATRVDSGANVLTF. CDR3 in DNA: TGTGCCACCAGAGTGGACTCCGGGGCCAACGTCCTGACTTTC.

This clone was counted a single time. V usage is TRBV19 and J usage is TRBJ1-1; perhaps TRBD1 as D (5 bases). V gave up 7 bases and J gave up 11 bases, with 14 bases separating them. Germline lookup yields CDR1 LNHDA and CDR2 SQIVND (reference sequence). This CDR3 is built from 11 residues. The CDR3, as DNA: TGTGCCAGTACCGTAGCAGGGTGGGCTTTCTTT. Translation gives CASTVAGWAFF.

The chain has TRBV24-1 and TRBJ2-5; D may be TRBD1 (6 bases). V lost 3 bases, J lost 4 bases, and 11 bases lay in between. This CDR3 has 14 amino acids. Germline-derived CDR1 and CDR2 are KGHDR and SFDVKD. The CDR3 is CATSDPGESETQYF. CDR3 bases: TGTGCCACCAGTGATCCAGGGGAATCAGAGACCCAGTACTTC.

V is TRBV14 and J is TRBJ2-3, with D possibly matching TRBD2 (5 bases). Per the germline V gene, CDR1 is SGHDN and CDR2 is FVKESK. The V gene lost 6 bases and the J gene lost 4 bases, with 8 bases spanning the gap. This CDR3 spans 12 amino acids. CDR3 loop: CASSPGADTQYF. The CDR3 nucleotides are TGTGCCAGCAGTCCCGGGGCAGATACGCAGTATTTT.

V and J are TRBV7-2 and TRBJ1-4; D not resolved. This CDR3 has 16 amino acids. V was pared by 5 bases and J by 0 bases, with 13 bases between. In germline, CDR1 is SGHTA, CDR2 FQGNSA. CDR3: CASSNRPGSTNEKLFF. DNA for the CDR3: TGTGCCAGCAGCAACCGTCCGGGGTCAACTAATGAAAAACTGTTTTTT.

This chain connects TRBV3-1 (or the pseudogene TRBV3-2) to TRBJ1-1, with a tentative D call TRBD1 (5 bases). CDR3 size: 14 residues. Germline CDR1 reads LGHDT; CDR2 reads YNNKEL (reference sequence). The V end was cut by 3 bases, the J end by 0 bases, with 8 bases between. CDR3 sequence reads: CASSQQGLNTEAFF. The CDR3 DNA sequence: TGTGCCAGCAGCCAGCAGGGTTTGAACACTGAAGCTTTCTTT.

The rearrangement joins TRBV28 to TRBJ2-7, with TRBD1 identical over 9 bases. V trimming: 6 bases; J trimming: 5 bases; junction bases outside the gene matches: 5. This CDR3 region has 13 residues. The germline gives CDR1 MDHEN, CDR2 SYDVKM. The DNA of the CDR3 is TGTGCCAGCAGGGGGGACAGGGTCGACGAGCAGTACTTC. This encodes CASRGDRVDEQYF.

CDR3 residues: CASFTGTVNTGELFF. Written as DNA, the CDR3 is TGTGCCAGCTTCACCGGGACAGTGAACACCGGGGAGCTGTTTTTT. The J gene is TRBJ2-2, the V gene TRBV5-5; 7 nucleotides agree with TRBD1. The germline V gene encodes CDR1 SGHKS and CDR2 YYEKEE (reference sequence). The CDR3 sequence is 15 residues long. Trimming took 7 bases from V and 1 from J; bases not matched to a gene: 7.

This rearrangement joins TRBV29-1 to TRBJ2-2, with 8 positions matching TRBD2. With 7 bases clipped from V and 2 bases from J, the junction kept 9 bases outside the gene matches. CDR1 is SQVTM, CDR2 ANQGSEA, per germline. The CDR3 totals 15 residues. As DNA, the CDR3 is TGCAGCGCGATCGCCGGGACTAGAAACACCGGGGAGCTGTTTTTT. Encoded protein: CSAIAGTRNTGELFF.

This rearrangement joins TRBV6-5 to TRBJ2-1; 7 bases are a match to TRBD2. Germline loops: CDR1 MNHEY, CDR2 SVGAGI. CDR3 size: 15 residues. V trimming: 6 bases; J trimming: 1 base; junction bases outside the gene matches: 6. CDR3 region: CASSRSGGSYNEQFF. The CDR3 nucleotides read TGTGCCAGCAGCCGCTCCGGGGGGTCCTACAATGAGCAGTTCTTC.

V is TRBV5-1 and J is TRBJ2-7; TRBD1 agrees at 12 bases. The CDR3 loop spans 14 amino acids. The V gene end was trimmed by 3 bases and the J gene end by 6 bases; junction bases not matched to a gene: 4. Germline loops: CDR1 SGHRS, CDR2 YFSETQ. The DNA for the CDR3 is TGCGCCAGCAGCTCGGGGACAGGGGGCGCCGAGCAGTACTTC. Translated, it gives CASSSGTGGAEQYF. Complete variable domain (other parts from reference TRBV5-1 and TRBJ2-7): KAGVTQTPRYLIKTRGQQVTLSCSPISGHRSVSWYQQTPGQGLQFLFEYFSETQRNKGNFPGRFSGRQFSNSRSEMNVSTLELGDSALYLCASSSGTGGAEQYFGPGTRLTVT.

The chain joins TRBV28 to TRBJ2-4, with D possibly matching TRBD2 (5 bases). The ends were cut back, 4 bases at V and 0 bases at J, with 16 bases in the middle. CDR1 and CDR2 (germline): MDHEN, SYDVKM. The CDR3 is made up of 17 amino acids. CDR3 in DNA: TGTGCCAGCAGTTCTATAGCGAGTGCTCTAGCCAAAAACATTCAGTACTTC. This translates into CASSSIASALAKNIQYF.

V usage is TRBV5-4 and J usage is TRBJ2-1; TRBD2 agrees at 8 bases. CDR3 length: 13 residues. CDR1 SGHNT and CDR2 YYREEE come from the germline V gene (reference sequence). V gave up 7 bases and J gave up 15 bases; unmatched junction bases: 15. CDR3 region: CASGPAGANSPFF. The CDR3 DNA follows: TGTGCCAGCGGACCAGCGGGAGCGAATTCGCCGTTCTTC.

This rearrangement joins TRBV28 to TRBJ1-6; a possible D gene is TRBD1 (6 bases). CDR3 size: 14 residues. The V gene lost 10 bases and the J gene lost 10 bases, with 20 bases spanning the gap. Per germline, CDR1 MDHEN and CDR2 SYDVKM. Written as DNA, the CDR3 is TGTGCCACCAACCAAGACAGGAGTGCATCACCCCTCCACTTT. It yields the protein CATNQDRSASPLHF. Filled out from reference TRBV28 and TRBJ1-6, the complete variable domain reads DVKVTQSSRYLVKRTGEKVFLECVQDMDHENMFWYRQDPGLGLRLIYFSYDVKMKEKGDIPEGYSVSREKKERFSLILESASTNQTSMYLCATNQDRSASPLHFGNGTRLTVT.

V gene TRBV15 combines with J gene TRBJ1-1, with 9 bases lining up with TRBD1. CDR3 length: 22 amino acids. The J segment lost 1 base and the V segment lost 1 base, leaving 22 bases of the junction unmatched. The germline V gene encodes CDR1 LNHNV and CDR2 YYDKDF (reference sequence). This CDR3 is CATSRGPGHKGTGNMPNTEAFF. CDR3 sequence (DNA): TGTGCCACCAGCAGAGGTCCAGGTCATAAAGGGACAGGGAATATGCCGAACACTGAAGCTTTCTTT.

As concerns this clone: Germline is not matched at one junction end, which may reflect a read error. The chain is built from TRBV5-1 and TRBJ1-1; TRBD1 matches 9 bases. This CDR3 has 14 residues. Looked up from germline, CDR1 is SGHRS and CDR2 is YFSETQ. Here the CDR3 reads CASTLGQGHTEAFF. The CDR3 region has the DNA TGCGCCAGCACCTTGGGACAGGGCCACACTGAAGCTTTCTTT.

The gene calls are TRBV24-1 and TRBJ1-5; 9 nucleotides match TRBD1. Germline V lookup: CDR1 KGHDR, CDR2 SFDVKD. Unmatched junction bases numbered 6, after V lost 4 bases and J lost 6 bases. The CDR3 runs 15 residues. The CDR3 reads CATSDGQGTGQPQHF. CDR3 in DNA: TGTGCCACCAGTGACGGACAGGGGACGGGTCAGCCCCAGCATTTT.